This T cell receptor (beta chain) was recovered during a study of blood T cell repertoires in COVID-19. At the level of the study: Italy, Spain and the United States were the sources of the convalescent and acute COVID-19 samples.

CDR3 length equals 13 residues. V lost 6 bases, J lost 4 bases, and 12 bases lay in between. The germline V gene encodes CDR1 MNHEY and CDR2 SVGEGT. Methods used by the authors: Quantification of nucleated cells was approximated via reference gene primer amplification. Profiled with immunoSEQ multiplex PCR; TCRdb holds only in-frame clones, not every one. Clonal size and the V and J genes are those of that table, whereas D and trimming came from the DNA. The sample lists roughly 670,000 clones; 85% to 90% were seen once. Sequencing was carried out using peripheral blood. The chain uses TRBV6-2 or TRBV6-3 and TRBJ2-5, with D possibly matching TRBD2 (5 bases). The TCR originated in a woman between 18 and 29 years old with acute or convalescent COVID-19. The CDR3 DNA follows: TGTGCCAGCAGCCCCCCAGGAGGAGAGACCCAGTACTTC. As protein: CASSPPGGETQYF.